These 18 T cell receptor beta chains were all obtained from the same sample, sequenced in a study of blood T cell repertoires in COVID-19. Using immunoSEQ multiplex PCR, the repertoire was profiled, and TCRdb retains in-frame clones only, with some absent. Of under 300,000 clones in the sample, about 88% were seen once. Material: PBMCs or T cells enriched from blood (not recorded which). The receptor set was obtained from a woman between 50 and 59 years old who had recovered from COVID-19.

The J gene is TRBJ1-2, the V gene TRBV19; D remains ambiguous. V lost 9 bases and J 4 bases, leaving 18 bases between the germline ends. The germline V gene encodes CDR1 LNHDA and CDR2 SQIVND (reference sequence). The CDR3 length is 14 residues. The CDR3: CASRGEVVGYGYTF. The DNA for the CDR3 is TGTGCCAGCAGAGGTGAGGTAGTCGGCTATGGCTACACCTTC.

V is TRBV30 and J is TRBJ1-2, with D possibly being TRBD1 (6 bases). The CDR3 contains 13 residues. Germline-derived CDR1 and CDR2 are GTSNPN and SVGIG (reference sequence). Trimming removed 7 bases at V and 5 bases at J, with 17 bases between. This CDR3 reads CASRWGGSYGYTF. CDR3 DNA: TGTGCCTCGAGGTGGGGGGGCTCGTATGGCTACACCTTC.

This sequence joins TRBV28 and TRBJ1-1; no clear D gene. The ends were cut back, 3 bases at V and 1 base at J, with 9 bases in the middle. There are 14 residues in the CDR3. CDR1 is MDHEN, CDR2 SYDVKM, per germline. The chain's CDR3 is CASSFRNRNTEAFF. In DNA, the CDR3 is TGTGCCAGCAGTTTCAGGAATCGGAACACTGAAGCTTTCTTT.

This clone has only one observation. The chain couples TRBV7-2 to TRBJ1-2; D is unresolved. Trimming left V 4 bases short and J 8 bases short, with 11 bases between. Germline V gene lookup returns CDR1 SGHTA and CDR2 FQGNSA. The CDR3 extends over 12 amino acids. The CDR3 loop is CASSSPSLGYTF. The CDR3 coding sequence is TGTGCCAGCAGCTCCCCCTCCTTGGGCTACACCTTC.

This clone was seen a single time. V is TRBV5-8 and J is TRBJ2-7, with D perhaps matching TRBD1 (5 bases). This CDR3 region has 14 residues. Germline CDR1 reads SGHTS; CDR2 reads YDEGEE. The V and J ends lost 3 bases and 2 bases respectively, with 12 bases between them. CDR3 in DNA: TGTGCCAGCAGCTCCACCGACAGAACCTACGAGCAGTACTTC. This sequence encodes CASSSTDRTYEQYF. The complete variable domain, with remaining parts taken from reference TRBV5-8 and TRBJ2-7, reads EAGVTQSPTHLIKTRGQQATLRCSPISGHTSVYWYQQALGLGLQFLLWYDEGEERNRGNFPPRFSGRQFPNYSSELNVNALELEDSALYLCASSSTDRTYEQYFGPGTRLTVT.

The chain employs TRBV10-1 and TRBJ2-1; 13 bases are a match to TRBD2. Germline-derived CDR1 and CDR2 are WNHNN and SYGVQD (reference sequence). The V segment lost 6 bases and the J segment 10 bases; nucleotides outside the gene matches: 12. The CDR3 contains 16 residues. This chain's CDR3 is CASRGLAGELGCEQFF. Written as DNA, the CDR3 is TGCGCCAGCAGAGGACTAGCGGGAGAGTTAGGATGCGAGCAGTTCTTC.

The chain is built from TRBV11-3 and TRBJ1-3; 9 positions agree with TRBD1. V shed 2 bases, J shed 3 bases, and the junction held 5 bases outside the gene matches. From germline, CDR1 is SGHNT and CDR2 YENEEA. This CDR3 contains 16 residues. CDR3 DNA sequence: TGTGCCAGCAGCTTATATGGGACAGGGTTTGGAAACACCATATATTTT. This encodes CASSLYGTGFGNTIYF.

CDR3 residues: CASSGGQGTVEAFF. As DNA, the CDR3 is TGCGCCAGCAGCGGAGGACAGGGTACGGTTGAAGCTTTCTTT. The rearrangement joins TRBV5-1 to TRBJ1-1; 8 nucleotides align to TRBD1. Germline values: CDR1 SGHRS, CDR2 YFSETQ. The CDR3 is 14 amino acids. V lost 4 bases, J lost 7 bases, and 9 bases stayed unmatched. The full variable domain, with the rest looked up from reference TRBV5-1 and TRBJ1-1, is KAGVTQTPRYLIKTRGQQVTLSCSPISGHRSVSWYQQTPGQGLQFLFEYFSETQRNKGNFPGRFSGRQFSNSRSEMNVSTLELGDSALYLCASSGGQGTVEAFFGQGTRLTVV.

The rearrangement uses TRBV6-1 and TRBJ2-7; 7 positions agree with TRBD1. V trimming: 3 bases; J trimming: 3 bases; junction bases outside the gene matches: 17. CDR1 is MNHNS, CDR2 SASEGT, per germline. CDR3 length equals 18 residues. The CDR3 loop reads CASSDNRDSPAKFYEQYF. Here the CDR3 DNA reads TGTGCCAGCAGTGACAACCGGGACAGCCCTGCGAAGTTCTACGAGCAGTACTTC.

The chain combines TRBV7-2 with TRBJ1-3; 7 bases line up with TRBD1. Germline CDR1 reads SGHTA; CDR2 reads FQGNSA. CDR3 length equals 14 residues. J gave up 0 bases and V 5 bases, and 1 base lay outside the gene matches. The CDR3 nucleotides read TGTGCCAGCAGCAGGGGGCTCTCTGGAAACACCATATATTTT. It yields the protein CASSRGLSGNTIYF.

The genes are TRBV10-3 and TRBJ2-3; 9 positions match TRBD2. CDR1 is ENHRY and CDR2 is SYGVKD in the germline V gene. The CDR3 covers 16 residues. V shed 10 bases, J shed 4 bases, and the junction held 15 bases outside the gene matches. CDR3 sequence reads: CATRTLEREAADTQYF. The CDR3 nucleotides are TGTGCCACCAGAACTCTGGAGCGGGAGGCCGCAGATACGCAGTATTTT.

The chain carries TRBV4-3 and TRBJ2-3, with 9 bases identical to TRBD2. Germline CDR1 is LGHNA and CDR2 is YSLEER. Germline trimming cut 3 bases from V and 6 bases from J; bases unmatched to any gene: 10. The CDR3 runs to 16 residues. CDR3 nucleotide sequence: TGCGCCAGCAGCCATGACTTTAGCGGGAGAGGGGATACGCAGTATTTT. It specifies CASSHDFSGRGDTQYF.

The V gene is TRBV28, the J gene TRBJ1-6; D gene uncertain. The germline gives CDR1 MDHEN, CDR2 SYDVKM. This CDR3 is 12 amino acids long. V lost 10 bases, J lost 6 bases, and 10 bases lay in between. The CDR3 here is CATGLINSPLHF. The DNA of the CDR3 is TGTGCCACGGGTTTAATTAATTCACCCCTCCACTTT.

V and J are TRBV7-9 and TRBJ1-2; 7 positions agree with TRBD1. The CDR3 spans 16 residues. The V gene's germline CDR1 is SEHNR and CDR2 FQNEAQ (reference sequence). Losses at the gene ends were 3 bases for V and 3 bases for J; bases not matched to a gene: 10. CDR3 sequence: CASSFDYEDRYYGYTF. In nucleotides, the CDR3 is TGTGCCAGCAGCTTCGATTACGAGGACAGGTACTATGGCTACACCTTC.

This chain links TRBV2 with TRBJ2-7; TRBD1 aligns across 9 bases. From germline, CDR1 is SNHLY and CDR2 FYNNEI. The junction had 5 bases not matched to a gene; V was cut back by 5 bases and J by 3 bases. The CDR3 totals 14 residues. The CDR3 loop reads CASSTGTGNYEQYF. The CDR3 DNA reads TGTGCCAGCAGTACCGGGACAGGGAACTACGAGCAGTACTTC.

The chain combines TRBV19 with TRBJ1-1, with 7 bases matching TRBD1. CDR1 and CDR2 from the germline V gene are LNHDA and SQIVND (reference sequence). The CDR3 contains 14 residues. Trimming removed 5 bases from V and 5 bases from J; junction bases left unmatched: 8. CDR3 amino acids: CASSLRQGSTEAFF. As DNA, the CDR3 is TGTGCCAGTAGTCTTAGACAGGGAAGTACTGAAGCTTTCTTT.

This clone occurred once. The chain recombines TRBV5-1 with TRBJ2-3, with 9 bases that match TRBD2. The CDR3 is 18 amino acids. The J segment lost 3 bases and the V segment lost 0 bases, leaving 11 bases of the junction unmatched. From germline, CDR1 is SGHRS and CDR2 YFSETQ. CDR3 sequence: CASSLALAGLSGTDTQYF. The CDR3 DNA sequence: TGCGCCAGCAGCTTGGCACTAGCGGGTCTCTCCGGGACAGATACGCAGTATTTT.

This CDR3 reads CASSRGGVATNEKLFF. The CDR3 DNA reads as TGTGCCAGCAGCCGGGGCGGGGTTGCAACTAATGAAAAACTGTTTTTT. J is TRBJ1-4 and V is TRBV5-4, with D perhaps TRBD1 (5 bases). CDR3 length: 16 amino acids. The V end lost 4 bases, the J end lost 0 bases, and 13 bases lay between the germline ends. Per germline, CDR1 SGHNT and CDR2 YYREEE (reference sequence).